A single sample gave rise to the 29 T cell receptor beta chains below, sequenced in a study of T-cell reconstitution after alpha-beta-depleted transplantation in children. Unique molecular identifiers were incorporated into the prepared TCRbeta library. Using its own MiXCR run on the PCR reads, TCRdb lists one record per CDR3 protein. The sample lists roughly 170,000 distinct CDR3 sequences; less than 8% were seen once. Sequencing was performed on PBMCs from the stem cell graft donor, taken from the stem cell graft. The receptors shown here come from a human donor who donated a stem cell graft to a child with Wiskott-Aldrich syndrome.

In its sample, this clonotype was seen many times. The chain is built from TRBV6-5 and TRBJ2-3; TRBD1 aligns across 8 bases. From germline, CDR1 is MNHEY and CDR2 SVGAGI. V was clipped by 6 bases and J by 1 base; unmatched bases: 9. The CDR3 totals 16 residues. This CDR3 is CASSSTTGAGTDTQYF. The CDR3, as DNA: TGTGCCAGCAGCAGTACGACAGGGGCCGGCACAGATACGCAGTATTTT.

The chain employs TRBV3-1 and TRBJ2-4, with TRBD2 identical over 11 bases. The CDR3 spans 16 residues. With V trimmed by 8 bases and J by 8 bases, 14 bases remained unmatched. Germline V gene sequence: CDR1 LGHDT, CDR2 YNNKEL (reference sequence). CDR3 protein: CASGPSGSGRADIQYF. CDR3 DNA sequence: TGTGCCAGCGGTCCCAGTGGTAGCGGGAGGGCTGACATTCAGTACTTC.

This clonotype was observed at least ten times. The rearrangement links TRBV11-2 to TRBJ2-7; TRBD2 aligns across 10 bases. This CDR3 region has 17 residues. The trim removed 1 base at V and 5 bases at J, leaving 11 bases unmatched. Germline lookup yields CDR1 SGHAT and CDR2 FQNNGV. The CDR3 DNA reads TGTGCCAGCAGCTTAGTCGGGTGGCTAGCGGGAGTTCACGAGCAGTACTTC. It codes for CASSLVGWLAGVHEQYF.

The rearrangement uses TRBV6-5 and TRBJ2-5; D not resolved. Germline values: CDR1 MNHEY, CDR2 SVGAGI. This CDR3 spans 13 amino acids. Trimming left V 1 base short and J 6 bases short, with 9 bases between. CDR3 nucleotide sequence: TGTGCCAGCAGTTACTACAGTTTGCAGACCCAGTACTTC. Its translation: CASSYYSLQTQYF.

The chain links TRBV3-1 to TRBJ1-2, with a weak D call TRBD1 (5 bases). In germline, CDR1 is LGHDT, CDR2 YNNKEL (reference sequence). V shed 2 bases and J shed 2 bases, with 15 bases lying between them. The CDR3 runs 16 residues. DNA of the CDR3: TGTGCCAGCAGCCAACCCACCGCGGGGGGAAACTATGGCTACACCTTC. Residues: CASSQPTAGGNYGYTF.

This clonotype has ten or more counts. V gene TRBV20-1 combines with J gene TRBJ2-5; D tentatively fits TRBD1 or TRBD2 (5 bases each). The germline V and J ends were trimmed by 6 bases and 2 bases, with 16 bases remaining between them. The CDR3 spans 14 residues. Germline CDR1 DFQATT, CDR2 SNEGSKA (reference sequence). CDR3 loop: CSATSGTGQETQYF. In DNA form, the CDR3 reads TGCAGTGCCACTTCGGGGACCGGTCAAGAGACCCAGTACTTC.

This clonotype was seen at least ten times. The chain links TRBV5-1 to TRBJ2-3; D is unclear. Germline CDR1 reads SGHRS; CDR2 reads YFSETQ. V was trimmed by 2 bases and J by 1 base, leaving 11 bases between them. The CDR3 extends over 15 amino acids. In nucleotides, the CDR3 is TGCGCCAGCAGCTTACAGCCCCAGGGCACAGATACGCAGTATTTT. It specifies CASSLQPQGTDTQYF. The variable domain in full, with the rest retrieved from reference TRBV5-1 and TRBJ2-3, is KAGVTQTPRYLIKTRGQQVTLSCSPISGHRSVSWYQQTPGQGLQFLFEYFSETQRNKGNFPGRFSGRQFSNSRSEMNVSTLELGDSALYLCASSLQPQGTDTQYFGPGTRLTVL.

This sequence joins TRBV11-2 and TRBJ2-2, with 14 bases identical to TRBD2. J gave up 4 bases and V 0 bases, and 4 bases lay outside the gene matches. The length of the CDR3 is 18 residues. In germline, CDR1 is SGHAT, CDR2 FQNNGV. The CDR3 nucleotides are TGTGCCAGCAGCTTAGATGGGACTAGCGGGAGATTCACCGGGGAGCTGTTTTTT. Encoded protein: CASSLDGTSGRFTGELFF.

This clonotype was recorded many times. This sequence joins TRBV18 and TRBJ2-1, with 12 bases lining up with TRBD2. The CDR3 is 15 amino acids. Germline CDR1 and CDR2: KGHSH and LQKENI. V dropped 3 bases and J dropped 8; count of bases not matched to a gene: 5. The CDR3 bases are TGTGCCAGCTCACCCGGGACTAGCGGGCGATATGAGCAGTTCTTC. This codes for CASSPGTSGRYEQFF.

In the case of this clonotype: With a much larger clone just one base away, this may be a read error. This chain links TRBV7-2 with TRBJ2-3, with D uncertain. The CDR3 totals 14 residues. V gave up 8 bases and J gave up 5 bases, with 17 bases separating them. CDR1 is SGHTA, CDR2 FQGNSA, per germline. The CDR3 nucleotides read TGTGCCAGCTACCTAACGGGCGCGGAAGATACGCAGTATTTT. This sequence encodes CASYLTGAEDTQYF. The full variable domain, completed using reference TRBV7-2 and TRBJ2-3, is GAGVSQSPSNKVTEKGKDVELRCDPISGHTALYWYRQSLGQGLEFLIYFQGNSAPDKSGLPSDRFSAERTGGSVSTLTIQRTQQEDSAVYLCASYLTGAEDTQYFGPGTRLTVL.

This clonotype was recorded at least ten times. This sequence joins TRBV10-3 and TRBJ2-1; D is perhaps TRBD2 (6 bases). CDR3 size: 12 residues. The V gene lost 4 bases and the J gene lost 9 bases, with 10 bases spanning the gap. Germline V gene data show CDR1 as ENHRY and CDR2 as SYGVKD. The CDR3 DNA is TGTGCCATCAGTGCCCCCGGGGGTGAGCAGTTCTTC. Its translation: CAISAPGGEQFF.

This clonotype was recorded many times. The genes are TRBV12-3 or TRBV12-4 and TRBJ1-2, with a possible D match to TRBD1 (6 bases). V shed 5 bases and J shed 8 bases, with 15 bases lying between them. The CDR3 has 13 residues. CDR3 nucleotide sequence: TGTGCCAGCAGTCGTGACAGGACCGGAGGCTACACCTTC. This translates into CASSRDRTGGYTF.

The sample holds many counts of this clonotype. The DNA of the CDR3 is TGCAGTGCTAGGAGGAGGGGGGAGGGCCGGGAGACCCAGTACTTC. Translated, it gives CSARRRGEGRETQYF. The genes are TRBV20-1 and TRBJ2-5; D might be TRBD2 (7 bases). V was pared by 3 bases and J by 5 bases, with 19 bases between. Germline-derived CDR1 and CDR2 are DFQATT and SNEGSKA (reference sequence). The CDR3 is 15 residues long.

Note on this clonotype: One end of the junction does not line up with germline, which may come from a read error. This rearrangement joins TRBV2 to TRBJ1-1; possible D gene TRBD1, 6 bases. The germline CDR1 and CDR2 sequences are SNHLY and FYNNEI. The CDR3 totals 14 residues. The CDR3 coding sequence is TGTGCGAGCAGGGGCGACAGTGATTGGTCTGAAGCTTTCTTT. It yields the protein CASRGDSDWSEAFF.

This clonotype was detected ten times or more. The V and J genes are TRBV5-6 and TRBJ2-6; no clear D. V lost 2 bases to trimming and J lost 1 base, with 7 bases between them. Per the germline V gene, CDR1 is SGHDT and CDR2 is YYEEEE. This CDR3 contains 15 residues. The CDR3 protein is CASSFAVSGANVLTF. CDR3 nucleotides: TGTGCCAGCAGCTTTGCCGTATCTGGGGCCAACGTCCTGACTTTC.

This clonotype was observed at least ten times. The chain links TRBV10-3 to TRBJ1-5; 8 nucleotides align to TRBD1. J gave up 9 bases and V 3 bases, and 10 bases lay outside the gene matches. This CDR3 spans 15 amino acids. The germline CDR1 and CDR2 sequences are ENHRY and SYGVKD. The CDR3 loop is CAISDLDRGGAPQHF. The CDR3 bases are TGTGCCATCAGTGACCTTGACAGGGGTGGGGCGCCCCAGCATTTT.

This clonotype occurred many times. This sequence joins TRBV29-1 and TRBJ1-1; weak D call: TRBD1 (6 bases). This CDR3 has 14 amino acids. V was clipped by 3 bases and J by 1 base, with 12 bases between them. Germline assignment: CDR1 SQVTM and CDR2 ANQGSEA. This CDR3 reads CSVDRTDRNTEAFF. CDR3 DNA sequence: TGCAGCGTTGACCGGACAGATAGGAACACTGAAGCTTTCTTT.

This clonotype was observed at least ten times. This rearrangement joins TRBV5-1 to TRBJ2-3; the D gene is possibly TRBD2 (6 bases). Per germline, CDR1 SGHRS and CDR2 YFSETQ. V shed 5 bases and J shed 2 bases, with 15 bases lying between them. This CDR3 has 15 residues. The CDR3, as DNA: TGCGCCAGCAGTCACGGGCGGGGTCCCACAGATACGCAGTATTTT. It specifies CASSHGRGPTDTQYF.

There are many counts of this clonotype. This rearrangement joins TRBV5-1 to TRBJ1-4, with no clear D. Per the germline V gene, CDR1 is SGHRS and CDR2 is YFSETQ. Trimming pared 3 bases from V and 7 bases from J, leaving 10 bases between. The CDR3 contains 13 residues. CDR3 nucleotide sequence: TGCGCCAGCAGCTCGATGGCCTCTGAAAAACTGTTTTTT. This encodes CASSSMASEKLFF.

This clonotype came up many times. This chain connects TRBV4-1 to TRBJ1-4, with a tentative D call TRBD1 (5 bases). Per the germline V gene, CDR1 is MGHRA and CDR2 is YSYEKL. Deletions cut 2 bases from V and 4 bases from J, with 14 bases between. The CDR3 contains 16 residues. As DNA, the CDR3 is TGCGCCAGCAGCCAATTCCGGGGACCGATTAATGAAAAACTGTTTTTT. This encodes CASSQFRGPINEKLFF.

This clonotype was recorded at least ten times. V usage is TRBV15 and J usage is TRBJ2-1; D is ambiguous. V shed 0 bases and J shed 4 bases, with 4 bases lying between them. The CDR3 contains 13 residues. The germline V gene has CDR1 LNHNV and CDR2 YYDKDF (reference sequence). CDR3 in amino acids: CATSRDIYNEQFF. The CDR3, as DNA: TGTGCCACCAGCAGAGACATTTACAATGAGCAGTTCTTC.

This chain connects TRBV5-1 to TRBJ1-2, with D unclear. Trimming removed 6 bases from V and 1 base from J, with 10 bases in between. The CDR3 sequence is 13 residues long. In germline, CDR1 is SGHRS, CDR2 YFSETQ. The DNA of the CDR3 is TGCGCCAGCAACGAGGGCAGTAACTATGGCTACACCTTC. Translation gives CASNEGSNYGYTF.

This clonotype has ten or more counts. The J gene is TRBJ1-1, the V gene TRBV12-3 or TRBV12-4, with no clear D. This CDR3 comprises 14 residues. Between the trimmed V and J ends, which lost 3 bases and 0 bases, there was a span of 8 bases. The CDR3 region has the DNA TGTGCCAGCAGTTTGGACGGCATGAACACTGAAGCTTTCTTT. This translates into CASSLDGMNTEAFF.

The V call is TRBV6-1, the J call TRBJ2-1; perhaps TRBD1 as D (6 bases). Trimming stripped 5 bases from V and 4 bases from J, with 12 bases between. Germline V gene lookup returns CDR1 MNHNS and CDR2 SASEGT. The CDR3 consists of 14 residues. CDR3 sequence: CASSRETGYNEQFF. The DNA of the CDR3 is TGTGCCAGCAGTAGAGAGACAGGATACAATGAGCAGTTCTTC.

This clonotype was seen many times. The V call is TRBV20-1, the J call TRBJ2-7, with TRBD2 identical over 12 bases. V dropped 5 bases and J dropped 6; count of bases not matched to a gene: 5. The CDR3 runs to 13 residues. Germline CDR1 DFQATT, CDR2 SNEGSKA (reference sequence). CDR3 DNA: TGCAGTGCTCGACTAGCGGGAGTAGTCGAGCAGTACTTC. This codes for CSARLAGVVEQYF.

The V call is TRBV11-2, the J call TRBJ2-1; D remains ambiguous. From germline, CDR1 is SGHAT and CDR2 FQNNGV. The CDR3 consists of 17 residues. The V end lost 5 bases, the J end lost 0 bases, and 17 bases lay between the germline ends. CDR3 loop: CASSDRTAKPSYNEQFF. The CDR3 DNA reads TGTGCCAGCAGCGACCGGACCGCAAAACCCTCCTACAATGAGCAGTTCTTC. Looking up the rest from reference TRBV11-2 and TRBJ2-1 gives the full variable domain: EAGVAQSPRYKIIEKRQSVAFWCNPISGHATLYWYQQILGQGPKLLIQFQNNGVVDDSQLPKDRFSAERLKGVDSTLKIQPAKLEDSAVYLCASSDRTAKPSYNEQFFGPGTRLTVL.

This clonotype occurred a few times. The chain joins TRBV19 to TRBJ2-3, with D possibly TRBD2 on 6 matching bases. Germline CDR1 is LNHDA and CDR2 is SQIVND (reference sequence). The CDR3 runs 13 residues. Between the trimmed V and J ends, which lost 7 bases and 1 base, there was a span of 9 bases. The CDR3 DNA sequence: TGTGCCAGTAAAACGGGGGGCACAGATACGCAGTATTTT. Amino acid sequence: CASKTGGTDTQYF.

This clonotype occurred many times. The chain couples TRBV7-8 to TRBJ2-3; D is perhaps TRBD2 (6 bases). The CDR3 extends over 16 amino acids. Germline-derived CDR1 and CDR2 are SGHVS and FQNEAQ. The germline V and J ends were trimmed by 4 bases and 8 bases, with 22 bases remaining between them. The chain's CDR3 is CASSSDLAGWGVTQYF. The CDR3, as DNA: TGTGCCAGCAGCTCGGACTTGGCGGGGTGGGGTGTTACGCAGTATTTT.

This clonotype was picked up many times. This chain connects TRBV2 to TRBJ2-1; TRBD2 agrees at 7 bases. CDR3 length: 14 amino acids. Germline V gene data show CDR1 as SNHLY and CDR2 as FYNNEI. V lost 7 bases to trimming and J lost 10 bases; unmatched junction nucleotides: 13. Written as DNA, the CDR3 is TGTGCCAGCACCCGACTAGCCGGGAGAGGGGAGCAGTTCTTC. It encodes CASTRLAGRGEQFF.